The 7 T cell receptor beta chains in this list originate from one sample, sequenced in a study of shared clonotypes between healthy human individuals. The method was immunoSEQ multiplex PCR; TCRdb's version includes in-frame clones alone and lacks a portion of them. This sample carries 2 million to 2.5 million clones, approximately 90% of them seen once, and the ten largest clones take 0.37%. Sequences were obtained from naive CD4+ T cells from PBMCs. The subset denotes: CD45RA+ positively selected. Every receptor here comes from a man aged 18 to 29 in good health. Some clones in this sample may be carry-over from other donors' samples.

J is TRBJ2-5 and V is TRBV28, with 10 bases identical to TRBD2. The CDR3 runs to 14 residues. Germline CDR1 and CDR2: MDHEN and SYDVKM. After removal of 7 bases from V and 4 bases from J, the junction contained 6 bases not matched to a gene. The CDR3 reads CASNWPSGRETQYF. In DNA, the CDR3 is TGTGCCAGCAACTGGCCTAGCGGGAGAGAGACCCAGTACTTC.

The V call is TRBV30, the J call TRBJ1-3; D gene unclear. The CDR3 runs 13 residues. CDR1 and CDR2 (germline): GTSNPN, SVGIG (reference sequence). Trimming left V 5 bases short and J 0 bases short, with 8 bases between. CDR3 amino acids: CAWGSSSGNTIYF. CDR3 DNA: TGTGCCTGGGGCTCGAGCTCTGGAAACACCATATATTTT.

Only one count was recorded for this clone. The chain is built from TRBV9 and TRBJ1-1; 7 bases agree with TRBD1. The V gene's germline CDR1 is SGDLS and CDR2 YYNGEE. Trimming at V came to 4 bases and at J to 5 bases, leaving 8 bases not matched to a gene. This CDR3 is 14 amino acids long. CDR3 nucleotides: TGTGCCAGCAGCTCTGCAGGGGGTTTGACTGAAGCTTTCTTT. It translates to CASSSAGGLTEAFF. Full variable domain (missing parts from reference TRBV9 and TRBJ1-1): DSGVTQTPKHLITATGQRVTLRCSPRSGDLSVYWYQQSLDQGLQFLIQYYNGEERAKGNILERFSAQQFPDLHSELNLSSLELGDSALYFCASSSAGGLTEAFFGQGTRLTVV.

This clone has just a few counts. This sequence joins TRBV2 and TRBJ1-1, with unresolved D. The CDR3 length is 12 residues. CDR1 and CDR2 (germline): SNHLY, FYNNEI. V was clipped by 7 bases and J by 1 base, with 7 bases between them. CDR3 DNA: TGTGCCAGCAAACAAGAGAACACTGAAGCTTTCTTT. It specifies CASKQENTEAFF.

The V and J genes are TRBV28 and TRBJ2-7; 9 bases map to TRBD2. V trimming: 7 bases; J trimming: 1 base; junction bases outside the gene matches: 8. Germline CDR1 MDHEN, CDR2 SYDVKM. This CDR3 comprises 15 residues. The CDR3 sequence: CASTTGTSKSYEQYF. The DNA for the CDR3 is TGTGCCAGCACCACAGGGACTAGCAAATCCTACGAGCAGTACTTC.

V gene TRBV9 combines with J gene TRBJ2-5, with D possibly matching TRBD1 (5 bases). This CDR3 comprises 14 residues. The V end lost 0 bases, the J end lost 5 bases, and 11 bases lay between the germline ends. Germline CDR1 SGDLS, CDR2 YYNGEE. The CDR3 nucleotides read TGTGCCAGCAGCGTAGACAGATACAGGGAGACCCAGTACTTC. It translates to CASSVDRYRETQYF.

This clone was seen a single time. The rearrangement uses TRBV6-1 and TRBJ2-3; perhaps D is TRBD1 or TRBD2 (5 bases each). This CDR3 spans 15 amino acids. Deletions cut 6 bases from V and 0 bases from J, with 13 bases between. Germline values: CDR1 MNHNS, CDR2 SASEGT. The CDR3: CASRFWGGSTDTQYF. The CDR3 DNA reads as TGTGCCAGCAGGTTTTGGGGCGGGAGCACAGATACGCAGTATTTT.